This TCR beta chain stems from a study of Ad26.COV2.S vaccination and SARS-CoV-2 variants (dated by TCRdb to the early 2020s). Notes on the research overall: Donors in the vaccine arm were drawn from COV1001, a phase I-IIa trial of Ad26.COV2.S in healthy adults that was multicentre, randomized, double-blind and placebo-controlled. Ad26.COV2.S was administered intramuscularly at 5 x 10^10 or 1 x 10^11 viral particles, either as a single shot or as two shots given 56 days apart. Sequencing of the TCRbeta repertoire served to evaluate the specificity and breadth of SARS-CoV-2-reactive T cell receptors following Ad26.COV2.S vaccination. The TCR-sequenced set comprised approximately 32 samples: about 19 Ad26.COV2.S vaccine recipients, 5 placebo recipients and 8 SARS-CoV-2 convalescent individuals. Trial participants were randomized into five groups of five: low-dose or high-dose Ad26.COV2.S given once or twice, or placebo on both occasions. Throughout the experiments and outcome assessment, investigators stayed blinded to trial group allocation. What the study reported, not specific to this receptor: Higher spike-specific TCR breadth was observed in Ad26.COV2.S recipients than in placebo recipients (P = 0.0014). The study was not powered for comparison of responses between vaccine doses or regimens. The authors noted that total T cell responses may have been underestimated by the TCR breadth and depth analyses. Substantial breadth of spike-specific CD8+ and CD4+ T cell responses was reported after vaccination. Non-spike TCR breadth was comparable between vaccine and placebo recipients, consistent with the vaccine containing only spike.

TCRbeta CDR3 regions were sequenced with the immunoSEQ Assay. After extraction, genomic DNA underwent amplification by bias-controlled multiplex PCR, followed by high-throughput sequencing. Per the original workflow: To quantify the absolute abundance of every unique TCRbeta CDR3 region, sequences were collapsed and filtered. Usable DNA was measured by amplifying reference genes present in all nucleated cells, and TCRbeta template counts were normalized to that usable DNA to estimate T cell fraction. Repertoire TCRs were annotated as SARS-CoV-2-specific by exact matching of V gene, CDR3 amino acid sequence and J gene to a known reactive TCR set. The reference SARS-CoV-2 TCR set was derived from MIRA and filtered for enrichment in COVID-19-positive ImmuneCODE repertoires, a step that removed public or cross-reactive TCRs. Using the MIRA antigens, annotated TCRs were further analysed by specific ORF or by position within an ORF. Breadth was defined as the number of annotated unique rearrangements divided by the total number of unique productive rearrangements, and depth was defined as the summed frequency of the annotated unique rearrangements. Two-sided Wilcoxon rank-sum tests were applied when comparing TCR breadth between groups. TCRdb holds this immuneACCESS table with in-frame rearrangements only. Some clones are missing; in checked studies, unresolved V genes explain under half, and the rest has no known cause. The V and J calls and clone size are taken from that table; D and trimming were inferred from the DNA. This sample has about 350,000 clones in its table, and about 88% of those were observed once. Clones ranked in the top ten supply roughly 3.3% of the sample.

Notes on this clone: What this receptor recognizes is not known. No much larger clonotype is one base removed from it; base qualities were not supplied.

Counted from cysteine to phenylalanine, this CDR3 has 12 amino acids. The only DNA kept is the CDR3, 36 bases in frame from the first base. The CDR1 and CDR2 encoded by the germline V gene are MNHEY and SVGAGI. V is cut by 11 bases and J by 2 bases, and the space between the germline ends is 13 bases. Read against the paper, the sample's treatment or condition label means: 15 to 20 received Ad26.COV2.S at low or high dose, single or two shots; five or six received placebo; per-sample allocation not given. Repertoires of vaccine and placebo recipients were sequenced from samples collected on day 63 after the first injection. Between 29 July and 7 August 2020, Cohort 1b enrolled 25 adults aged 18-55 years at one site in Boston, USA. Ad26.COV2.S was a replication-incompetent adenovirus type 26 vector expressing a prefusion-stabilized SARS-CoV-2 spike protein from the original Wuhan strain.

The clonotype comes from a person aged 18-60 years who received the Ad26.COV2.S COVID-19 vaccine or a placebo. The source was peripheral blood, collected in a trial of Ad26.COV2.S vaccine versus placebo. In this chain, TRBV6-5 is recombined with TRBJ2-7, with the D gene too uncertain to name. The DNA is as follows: TGTGCCGCTGGGGATGCCGCCTACGAGCAGTACTTC. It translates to CAAGDAAYEQYF.